Sequencing of this TCR beta chain was carried out in a study of T-cell reconstitution after alpha-beta-depleted transplantation in children. Library preparation (for TCRbeta) was performed with unique molecular identifiers. Each CDR3 protein gets one entry after TCRdb re-called the PCR reads with MiXCR. In the table there are 200,000 to 250,000 distinct CDR3 sequences, roughly 24% of which are singletons. Germline CDR1 LNHNV, CDR2 YYDKDF (reference sequence). Trimming took off 3 bases at V and 7 bases at J, with 19 bases between the two ends. The CDR3 has 16 residues. In its sample, this clonotype was seen many times. Its specificity is not known. The study, taken as a whole, reports: Expanded graft clones numbering several hundred reportedly gave rise to alpha-beta T cells about two months after transplant. A year post-transplant, T-cell counts and diversity derived mostly from newly produced T cells.

The gene calls are TRBV15 and TRBJ2-1; perhaps TRBD1 as D (5 bases). This clonotype originated in a girl between 2 and 10 years old with Fanconi anemia, due to receive a stem cell transplant. This sample comprised PBMCs, obtained before TCRalphabeta/CD19-depleted stem cell transplant. The CDR3 bases are TGTGCCACCAGCAGTCCTTCCAGGGCCGGTGATAATGAGCAGTTCTTC. Translated: CATSSPSRAGDNEQFF.